This paragraph covers one T cell receptor (beta chain) sequence. It has no known antigen specificity. One base away there is no much larger clone; base qualities are not given. Donors were healthy HIV-negative adults with no recently reported acute infections or vaccinations. Every donor was a Caucasian adult living in Nashville, Tennessee, USA. For unsorted samples, 90 million or so PBMCs were counted and genomic DNA was extracted with the QIAamp DNA Blood Mini kit. After blood collection by leukapheresis, PBMCs were isolated using Ficoll-Histopaque density gradient centrifugation and then cryopreserved in the vapor phase of liquid nitrogen. This sample stems from a study of shared clonotypes between healthy human individuals (dated by TCRdb to the early 2020s). In terms of the full investigation: Three men and a couple of women, aged 18 to 49 years, made up the cohort. The study deeply sequenced blood TCR repertoires of five healthy adults to estimate repertoire size and the extent of clonotype sharing between individuals. Each donor's leukapheresis produced roughly between roughly 0.85 and 10 billion PBMCs. To increase sequencing depth and limit assay-specific biases, TCR repertoire library preparation and sequencing were carried out by different laboratories using diverse techniques.

Using the deep immunoSEQ assay, multiplex PCR amplified TCR CDR3 regions from genomic DNA. Genomic DNA extracted from each cell subset was distributed evenly over all wells of several immunoSEQ 96-well plates, and each plate served as one replicate. For unsorted PBMC, 300 ng genomic DNA, equal to around 30,000 T cell genomes, was loaded into each replicate PCR. Genomic DNA from unsorted PBMC was sequenced over ten immunoSEQ deep assay plates. Purified libraries were measured with a Qubit 3.0 fluorometer, size-checked on a Bioanalyzer 2100, and measured again with the KAPA Library Quantification kit. Each immunoSEQ 96-well plate was sequenced on its own single-read 150-cycle Illumina NextSeq 550 flow cell. The original pipeline was this. The immunoSEQ output contained only junctional sequences without quality scores, so filtering could not match that applied to full-length reads. Sequences were annotated with PyIR, a Python wrapper for IgBLAST v1.9, and V/J genes and CDR3 were assigned using IMGT germline references. Reads were removed for weak V/J assignments (E-value above 1e-6), missing CDR3, stop codons, out-of-frame junctions, or ambiguous translated residues. V3J clonotypes were defined as sequences sharing an identical inferred V gene, J gene, and CDR3 amino acid sequence. The percentage overlap between two repertoires was calculated by dividing the number of shared unique clonotypes by the size of the smaller repertoire. Richness of each repertoire was evaluated using RTK rarefaction, the Chao1 estimator, and Recon v2.1 estimates of unobserved clonotypes. TCRdb limited this immuneACCESS table to in-frame rearrangements with V and J called. A share of clones is missing; checked studies link under half to unresolved V genes, and the rest is unexplained. V, J and clone size are those of that table, while D and trimming were read from the DNA. This sample lists about 480,000 clones; over 75% were detected once. The ten largest clones capture under 15% of the sample.

The CDR3 has 13 amino acids, counting the end cysteine and phenylalanine. Only the CDR3 DNA stays, 39 bases, in frame from base 1. CDR1 and CDR2 are read off the germline V gene as MDHEN and SYDVKM. V is reduced by 3 bases and J by 9 bases, leaving a spacing of 15 bases between them. The full study reports these points: Based on pairwise subsampling, the degree of clonotype sharing among donors was expected to be affected by sequencing depth. Sampling was limited to blood, and TCR repertoires in tissue likely differ from TCR repertoires in blood. The genetic and exposure-history diversity represented was limited by the small number of donors.

This clonotype originated in a woman in her thirties or forties in good health. Some clones in this sample may be carry-over from other donors' samples. Recombination connected TRBV28 to TRBJ2-7; the D gene lacks a confident call. Sequencing was performed on PBMCs. The CDR3 sequence is CASSFLVYERQYF. The sequenced DNA is TGTGCCAGCAGTTTTCTAGTCTACGAGCGGCAGTACTTC.